This paragraph covers one T cell receptor beta chain sequence. V dropped 1 base and J dropped 2; count of bases not matched to a gene: 5. From germline, CDR1 is PRHDT and CDR2 FYEKMQ (reference sequence). There are 16 residues in the CDR3. In terms of age and location, participants ranged from roughly 18 to 90 years and lived in approximately 24 US areas. In Cohort 3, a recovered donor had either two negative PCRs, clearance, or symptom resolution. These data originate in a study of blood T cell repertoires in COVID-19. Turning to the study itself: From T cells, B-cell-depleted T cells, or PBMCs came the material, which was cDNA or gDNA.

As handled by the study authors: Estimation of nucleated cell counts relied on the amplification of reference gene primers. The repertoire was sequenced with immunoSEQ multiplex PCR; TCRdb's copy has only in-frame clones and lacks some. D and trimming were read from the DNA, whereas the V and J calls and clone size are those reported in that table. The data contain 400,000 or so clones, approximately 90% of them seen just once; the ten biggest clones take up 0.9% to 1.2%. V usage is TRBV13 and J usage is TRBJ2-7, with 10 bases matching TRBD2. Sequenced input: PBMCs or T cells enriched from blood (not recorded which). The sequence was obtained from a man aged 25 to 40 who had recovered from COVID-19. CDR3 amino acids: CASSLEASGGTYEQYF. CDR3 coding DNA: TGTGCCAGCAGCTTAGAGGCTAGCGGGGGCACCTACGAGCAGTACTTC.